This T cell receptor beta chain is drawn from a study of blood T cell repertoires in COVID-19. The germline gives CDR1 ENHRY, CDR2 SYGVKD. The V segment lost 4 bases and the J segment 0 bases; nucleotides outside the gene matches: 6. The CDR3 is 17 residues long. Per the original data handling: By means of reference gene primer amplification, nucleated cell counts were estimated. Here immunoSEQ multiplex PCR was the method, and the copy in TCRdb shows in-frame clones only, minus some. D and trimming were read from the DNA, whereas the V and J calls and clone size are those reported in that table. The data contain 53,000 or so clones, 65% to 85% of them singletons.

The chain is built from TRBV10-3 and TRBJ2-7, with 13 bases matching TRBD2. What was sequenced was peripheral blood. This sequence originates from a man between 65 and 80 years old with active COVID-19. The CDR3 bases are TGTGCCATCAGTGTGGGGACTAGCGGGGAGAGCTCCTACGAGCAGTACTTC. This gives the protein CAISVGTSGESSYEQYF.